This T cell receptor (beta chain) was documented in a study of blood T cell repertoires in COVID-19. Study summary: COVID-19 samples, acute and convalescent, were from the United States, Italy and Spain.

Germline CDR1 SEHNR, CDR2 FQNEAQ (reference sequence). The CDR3 consists of 19 residues. With 4 bases clipped from V and 2 bases from J, the junction kept 16 bases outside the gene matches. This clone has just one count. Here immunoSEQ multiplex PCR was the method, and the copy in TCRdb shows in-frame clones only, minus some. The sample records about 200,000 clones, 85% to 90% being singletons. V gene TRBV7-9 combines with J gene TRBJ1-3; 8 nucleotides match TRBD1. This clonotype was obtained from a man between 18 and 35 years old with active or convalescent COVID-19. The source material was peripheral blood. CDR3 sequence: CASSSPDRAPRMPGNTIYF. CDR3 nucleotides: TGTGCCAGCAGCTCCCCGGACAGGGCCCCCCGGATGCCTGGAAACACCATATATTTT.